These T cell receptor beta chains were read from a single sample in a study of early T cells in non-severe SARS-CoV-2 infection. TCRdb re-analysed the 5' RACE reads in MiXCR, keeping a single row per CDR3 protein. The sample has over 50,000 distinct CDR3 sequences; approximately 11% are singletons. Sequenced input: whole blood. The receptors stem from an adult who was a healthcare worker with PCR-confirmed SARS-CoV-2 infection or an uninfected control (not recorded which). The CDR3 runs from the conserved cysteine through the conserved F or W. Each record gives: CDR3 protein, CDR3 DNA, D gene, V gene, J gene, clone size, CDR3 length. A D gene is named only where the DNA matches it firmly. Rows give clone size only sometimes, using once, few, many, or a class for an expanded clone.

CASSGYGTANTEAFF	TGTGCCAGCAGTGGCTACGGGACAGCTAACACTGAAGCTTTCTTT	TRBD1	TRBV6-5	TRBJ1-1	many	15
CASSLSGATDTQYF	TGTGCCAGCAGCTTAAGCGGGGCAACAGATACGCAGTATTTT	TRBD2	TRBV9	TRBJ2-3	many	14
CASSLGQGPNQPQHF	TGTGCCAGCAGCTTAGGACAGGGCCCCAATCAGCCCCAGCATTTT	TRBD1	TRBV7-6	TRBJ1-5	many	15
CASSTYRGDDYGYTF	TGTGCCAGCAGCACATACAGGGGTGATGACTATGGCTACACCTTC	TRBD1	TRBV7-9	TRBJ1-2	few	15
CASSLPGLATNEQFF	TGCGCCAGCAGCTTACCGGGACTAGCGACGAATGAGCAGTTCTTC	TRBD2	TRBV5-1	TRBJ2-1	many	15
CASSRDTTGNYEQYF	TGCGCCAGCAGCAGAGACACGACAGGCAACTACGAGCAGTACTTC	.	TRBV5-1	TRBJ2-7	many	15
CAWRQGNQPQHF	TGTGCCTGGAGGCAGGGGAATCAGCCCCAGCATTTT	.	TRBV30	TRBJ1-5	many	12
CASSQDLNSPLHF	TGCGCCAGCAGCCAAGATCTAAATTCACCCCTCCACTTT	.	TRBV4-3	TRBJ1-6	many	13
CASSILTGGAINNEQFF	TGTGCCAGTAGTATCCTCACCGGCGGGGCCATTAACAATGAGCAGTTCTTC	.	TRBV19	TRBJ2-1	many	17
CSARTGGAGEKLFF	TGCAGTGCTAGAACAGGGGGCGCAGGGGAAAAACTGTTTTTT	TRBD1	TRBV20-1	TRBJ1-4	many	14
CASRGGPALYEQYF	TGTGCCAGCAGGGGGGGTCCCGCGCTCTACGAGCAGTACTTC	.	TRBV28	TRBJ2-7	few	14
CASSLQRTDTQYF	TGTGCTAGCAGCTTACAGCGCACAGATACGCAGTATTTT	.	TRBV7-7	TRBJ2-3	many	13
CASSLVGTGNSGELFF	TGTGCCAGCAGCTTAGTCGGCACAGGGAATAGCGGGGAGCTGTTTTTT	.	TRBV11-2	TRBJ2-2	few	16
CAIRAADDTDTRYF	TGTGCCATCAGAGCGGCGGATGACACAGATACGCGGTATTTT	.	TRBV10-3	TRBJ2-3	.	14
CASSPGRGNTEAFF	TGTGCCAGCAGTCCTGGTCGGGGGAACACTGAAGCTTTCTTT	.	TRBV7-3	TRBJ1-1	many	14
CSVAGTGANTDTQYF	TGCAGCGTTGCCGGGACAGGGGCGAACACAGATACGCAGTATTTT	TRBD1	TRBV29-1	TRBJ2-3	many	15